This T cell receptor beta chain was captured in a study of blood T cell repertoires in COVID-19. Study-level information: The United States, Italy and Spain provided the acute and convalescent COVID-19 samples. Sources were T cells, B-cell-depleted T cells, or PBMCs; the material itself was cDNA or gDNA.

Germline-derived CDR1 and CDR2 are LGHDT and YNNKEL (reference sequence). The CDR3 runs to 15 residues. The junction had 10 bases not matched to a gene; V was cut back by 6 bases and J by 5 bases. Per the study methods: Researchers report that nucleated cell counts were estimated from reference gene primer amplification. Profiling relied on immunoSEQ multiplex PCR, and the TCRdb table lists in-frame clones only, not all of them. V and J calls and clone size are given by that table; D and trimming were obtained from the DNA. The table lists around 190,000 clones, 80% to 90% of them singletons. The V gene is TRBV3-1 (or the pseudogene TRBV3-2), the J gene TRBJ1-1; TRBD1 aligns across 9 bases. Sequencing used peripheral blood. This sequence was found in a man in his fifties with active or convalescent COVID-19. The CDR3: CASRVQGQGGTEAFF. CDR3 sequence (DNA): TGTGCCAGCAGGGTCCAGGGACAGGGAGGGACTGAAGCTTTCTTT.